This is a list of T cell receptor beta chains from one sample in a study of T cells in Graves' hyperthyroidism and ophthalmopathy. Each CDR3 protein gets one entry after TCRdb re-called the multiplex PCR reads with MiXCR. The sample shows roughly 200,000 distinct CDR3 sequences, about 17% of them seen only once. Material: blood. These receptors were collected from a man aged 35 to 55 with Graves' hyperthyroidism. The CDR3 runs from the conserved cysteine through the conserved F or W. The D gene is left open where the match is weak. Expanded clones are given a class, and other clones once, few, many or no size at all.

TRBV5-5	many	NA	TRBJ1-6	TGTGCCAGCAGCTTGGCTGGCAGTAAGAATTCACCCCTCCACTTT	CASSLAGSKNSPLHF
TRBV12-3/TRBV12-4	many	NA	TRBJ1-1	TGTGCCAGCAGTTTAGTGTTGAGGTCCCCGATGAACACTGAAGCTTTCTTT	CASSLVLRSPMNTEAFF
TRBV20-1	few	NA	TRBJ1-3	TGCAGTGCTAGAGATGTCGGCAGGGTTACTGGAAACACCATATATTTT	CSARDVGRVTGNTIYF
TRBV18	many	NA	TRBJ2-3	TGTGCCAGCTCACCATTCAAGGGGGAGAGCACAGATACGCAGTATTTT	CASSPFKGESTDTQYF
TRBV11-2	NA	TRBD1	TRBJ2-7	TGTGCCAGCAGCCTCCGCGGGACAGGGTCCAACGAGCAGTACTTC	CASSLRGTGSNEQYF
TRBV18	few	NA	TRBJ2-4	TGTGCCAGCACATCAGGGGCCGGGGCCAAAAACATTCAGTACTTC	CASTSGAGAKNIQYF
TRBV6-4	NA	NA	TRBJ2-1	TGTGCCAGCAGCGAAGATACAGGGTCGGACAATGAGCAGTTCTTC	CASSEDTGSDNEQFF
TRBV20-1	many	NA	TRBJ1-6	TGCAGTGCTAGAGATACCGGCAGTGCAGACTATAATTCACCCCTCCACTTT	CSARDTGSADYNSPLHF
TRBV6-1	NA	NA	TRBJ1-5	TGTGCCAGCGGACAGATCCAGGGACACGAACAGCCCCAGCATTTT	CASGQIQGHEQPQHF
TRBV5-1	many	TRBD1	TRBJ2-3	TGCGCCAGCAGCCTTGTCAGGGGGCGTGGGACAGATACGCAGTATTTT	CASSLVRGRGTDTQYF
TRBV7-6	NA	NA	TRBJ2-7	TGTGCCAGCAGCTTGGGACGGCCTCCCCCCTACGAGCAGTACTTC	CASSLGRPPPYEQYF
TRBV5-1	many	TRBD2	TRBJ2-3	TGCGCCAGCAGCCGGACTAGCGGGGTGACTAGCACAGATACGCAGTATTTT	CASSRTSGVTSTDTQYF
TRBV20-1	many	NA	TRBJ2-7	TGCAGTGCTAGAGGACTCCTAGTCGGGTACGAGCAGTACTTC	CSARGLLVGYEQYF
TRBV4-3	NA	NA	TRBJ1-5	TGCGCCAGCAGCCAAGATATAGATCAGCCCCAGCATTTT	CASSQDIDQPQHF
TRBV7-3	many	NA	TRBJ1-2	TGTGCCAGCGGATCAGGATCCGGCTACACCTTC	CASGSGSGYTF
TRBV29-1	many	NA	TRBJ1-5	TGCAGCGTTGTCACGGGGGGCAATCAGCCCCAGCATTTT	CSVVTGGNQPQHF
TRBV5-6	many	NA	TRBJ1-1	TGTGCCAGCAGCTTCCAGGGGCGGGACACTGAAGCTTTCTTT	CASSFQGRDTEAFF
TRBV20-1	few	NA	TRBJ2-3	TGCAGTGCAAACCGATCCCCTGTTGGCACAGATACGCAGTATTTT	CSANRSPVGTDTQYF
TRBV7-2	few	NA	TRBJ1-5	TGTGCCAGCAGCTTAGTTTCTTGGGGCATCGGCAATCAGCCCCAGCATTTT	CASSLVSWGIGNQPQHF
TRBV7-2	many	NA	TRBJ2-5	TGTGCCAGCAGCTCCATGGCCTTCCAAGAGACCCAGTACTTC	CASSSMAFQETQYF
TRBV5-8	few	TRBD1	TRBJ2-7	TGTGCCAGCAGCAACACGGGACAGGGCCCCTACGAGCAGTACTTC	CASSNTGQGPYEQYF
TRBV15	many	TRBD1	TRBJ2-1	TGTGCCACCAGCACGGGACAGGGCTGGTACAATGAGCAGTTCTTC	CATSTGQGWYNEQFF
TRBV7-8	NA	NA	TRBJ2-7	TGTGCCAGCACCACCACCAGGGGTAATTACGAGCAGTACTTC	CASTTTRGNYEQYF
TRBV6-4	NA	NA	TRBJ1-5	TGTGCCAGCAGTGAAGTTTTTAGTTTCGGGGGAAATCAGCCCCAGCATTTT	CASSEVFSFGGNQPQHF
TRBV11-1	many	NA	TRBJ2-5	TGTGCCAGCAGCTTAGTGCTCTCCAGGGCAGAGACCCAGTACTTC	CASSLVLSRAETQYF
TRBV28	once	NA	TRBJ2-1	TGTGCCAGCACCAAGGCCGGGGCCTCCTACAATGAGCAGTTCTTC	CASTKAGASYNEQFF
TRBV2	many	NA	TRBJ1-1	TGTGCCAGCAGTGTTTCGGGAAGGTCTGAAGCTTTCTTT	CASSVSGRSEAFF
TRBV4-3	NA	NA	TRBJ1-4	TGCGCCAGCAGCCCCCCGGGGCTTAGTGAAAAACTGTTTTTT	CASSPPGLSEKLFF
TRBV6-1	few	NA	TRBJ1-3	TGTGCCAGCGGTCCTGACTTCTCTGGAAACACCATATATTTT	CASGPDFSGNTIYF
TRBV20-1	many	NA	TRBJ2-1	TGCAGTGCTGTAGGGGTAGACAATGAGCAGTTCTTC	CSAVGVDNEQFF
TRBV5-1	many	TRBD1	TRBJ2-7	TGCGCCAGCAGCGCGACCGGGACAGGGGCCGAGCAGTACTTC	CASSATGTGAEQYF